The source of this TCR beta chain is a study of CD8+ T cells in alopecia areata. Study-wide background: Graft recipients were approximately 7-10-week-old female C3H/HeJ mice, and donor skin originated from roughly 6-12-month-old C3H/HeJ mice with spontaneous alopecia.

Only a few counts were recorded for this clone. Its specificity is not known. The genes are named according to mouse. The CDR3 end is not reached by the read, which stops 4 residues before it; the germline J gene fills it in. The study's findings and limits: Resident alphabeta T cells of normal skin are also sequenced in scalp samples. More clonal than normal scalp was lesional scalp, particularly alopecia totalis/universalis.

Germline loops: CDR1 NNHNN, CDR2 SYGAGS (reference sequence). V was clipped by 0 bases and J by 0 bases, with 11 bases between them. The CDR3 has 16 residues. The authors sorted pooled cutaneous lymph node cells using CD4, CD8alpha, NKG2D, NKG2ACE and other markers. RNA extraction and reverse transcription yielded cDNA as sequencing template. Method: immunoSEQ multiplex PCR; TCRdb's copy keeps in-frame clones and lacks some. The sample is made up of 200,000 to 300,000 clones, none counted only once. The chain combines TRBV13-2 with TRBJ2-5, with D tentatively TRBD2 (6 bases). This sequence originates from a C3H/HeJ mouse with alopecia areata. The strain's MHC type: H2-k. Sequenced input: CD4+ T cells sorted from a lymph node. CDR3 DNA (partial): TGTGCCAGCGGTGATGCAGTCTGGGGTAACCAAGAC. Its translation is CASGDAVWGNQD. The whole CDR3 is CASGDAVWGNQDTQYF.